This T cell receptor beta chain was recorded in a study of T cell responses to AZD1222 COVID-19 vaccine. Study results and limitations: Spike-specific TCR breadth and depth rose after two AZD1222 doses.

V lost 3 bases and J lost 12, with 12 bases in between. The CDR3 length is 12 residues. Per germline, CDR1 SGHTA and CDR2 FQGNSA. Measured with immunoSEQ multiplex PCR; TCRdb has only the in-frame clones, and not every one. The table records over 70,000 clones, roughly 89% of them present only once. In this sample, this clone turned up once. Antigen: not known. This material consisted of peripheral blood, taken 28 days after the second AZD1222 dose. The receptor was isolated from an adult who received the AZD1222 COVID-19 vaccine. The V gene is TRBV7-2, the J gene TRBJ2-1; possibly TRBD1 for D (6 bases). The CDR3 region is CASSLEQGRQFF. The CDR3 nucleotides read TGTGCCAGCAGCTTGGAACAGGGTCGGCAGTTCTTC.